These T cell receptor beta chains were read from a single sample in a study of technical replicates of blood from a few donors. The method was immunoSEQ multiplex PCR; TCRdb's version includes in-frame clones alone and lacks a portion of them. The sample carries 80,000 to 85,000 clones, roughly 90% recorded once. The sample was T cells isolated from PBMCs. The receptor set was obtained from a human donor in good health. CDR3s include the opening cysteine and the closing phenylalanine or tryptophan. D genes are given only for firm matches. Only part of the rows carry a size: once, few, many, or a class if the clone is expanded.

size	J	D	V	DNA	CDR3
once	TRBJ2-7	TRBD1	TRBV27	TGTGCCAGCAGTTTGGACAGGGTTAACGAGCAGTACTTC	CASSLDRVNEQYF
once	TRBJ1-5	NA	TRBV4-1	TGCGCCAGCAGCCAAGACGTTAGAACCATTCAGCCCCAGCATTTT	CASSQDVRTIQPQHF
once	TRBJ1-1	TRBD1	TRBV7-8	TGTGCCAGCAGCGCGGGATGGACAGGGAACTTTCTGAACACTGAAGCTTTCTTT	CASSAGWTGNFLNTEAFF
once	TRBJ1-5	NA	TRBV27	TGTGCCATCCAACAAGTTAGCAATCAGCCCCAGCATTTT	CAIQQVSNQPQHF
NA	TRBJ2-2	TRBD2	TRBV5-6	TGTGCCAGCAGCCCCCGACTAGCGGCGAACACCGGGGAGCTGTTTTTT	CASSPRLAANTGELFF
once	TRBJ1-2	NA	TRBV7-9	TGTGCCAGCAGCTTAGGGGGGCCGGGGAACGGCTACACCTTC	CASSLGGPGNGYTF
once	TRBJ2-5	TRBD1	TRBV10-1	TGCGCCAGCAGTGAGTCGGGACAGGTCCGAGAGACCCAGTACTTC	CASSESGQVRETQYF
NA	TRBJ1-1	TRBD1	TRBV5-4	TGTGCCAGCACCCAAAGGACAGGGGGCGGCACTGAAGCTTTCTTT	CASTQRTGGGTEAFF
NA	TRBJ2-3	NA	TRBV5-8	TGTGCCAGCAGCCTTTCGACTGAGACTAGCACAGATACGCAGTATTTT	CASSLSTETSTDTQYF
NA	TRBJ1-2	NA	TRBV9	TGTGCCAGCAGCGGGGGGCCGGCTCTTGACTATGGCTACACCTTC	CASSGGPALDYGYTF
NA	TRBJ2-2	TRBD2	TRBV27	TGTGCCAGCAGTTTATTTTTCCCTAGCGGAGGCGGAGCCGGGGAGCTGTTTTTT	CASSLFFPSGGGAGELFF
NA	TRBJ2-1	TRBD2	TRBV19	TGTGCCAGTAGTATAGGACGAGCGGGAGTCTTTAATGAGCAGTTCTTC	CASSIGRAGVFNEQFF
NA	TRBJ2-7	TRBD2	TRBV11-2	TGTGCCAGCAGCTCCTTCGGAGGACTAGCCTACGAGCAGTACTTC	CASSSFGGLAYEQYF
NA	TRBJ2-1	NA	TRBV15	TGTGCCACCAGCAGGGGGCTTGTCAATGAGCAGTTCTTC	CATSRGLVNEQFF
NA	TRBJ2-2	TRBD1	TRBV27	TGTGCCAGCAGTGGGGGACAGGCTTACACCGGGGAGCTGTTTTTT	CASSGGQAYTGELFF
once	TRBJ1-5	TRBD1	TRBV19	TGTGCCAGTAGGAGACCCGGACAGGGTAATCAGCCCCAGCATTTT	CASRRPGQGNQPQHF
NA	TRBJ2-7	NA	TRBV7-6	TGTGCCAGCAGCTTAGTCGACGAGCAGTACTTC	CASSLVDEQYF
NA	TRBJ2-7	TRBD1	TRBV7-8	TGTGCCAGCAGCTCAGGGACAGGGGGCAACGAGCAGTACTTC	CASSSGTGGNEQYF
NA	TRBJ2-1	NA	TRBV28	TGTGCCAGCAGTTTAGCGGTCAACCGCGATGAGCAGTTCTTC	CASSLAVNRDEQFF
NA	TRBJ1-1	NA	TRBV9	TGTGCCAGCAGCCAACGGGGGGGGAGTAACACTGAAGCTTTCTTT	CASSQRGGSNTEAFF
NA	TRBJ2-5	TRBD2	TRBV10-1	TGCGCCAGCAGTGAGTCAAAACTAGCGGGAGGGGCGGAGACCCAGTACTTC	CASSESKLAGGAETQYF
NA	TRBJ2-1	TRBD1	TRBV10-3	TGTGCCATCAGTGGAACCGGGACAGGGAGCGATGAGCAGTTCTTC	CAISGTGTGSDEQFF
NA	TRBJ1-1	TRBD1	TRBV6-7	TGTGCCAGCAGTAGAAGACAGGGGGCGAACACTGAAGCTTTCTTT	CASSRRQGANTEAFF
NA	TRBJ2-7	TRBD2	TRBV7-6	TGTGCCAGCAGCTTACTAGCGGGAGGGAACGAGCAGTACTTC	CASSLLAGGNEQYF
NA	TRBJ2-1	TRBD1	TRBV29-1	TGCAGCGTCATCGACCGGACAGGGTCTTTATACAATGAGCAGTTCTTC	CSVIDRTGSLYNEQFF
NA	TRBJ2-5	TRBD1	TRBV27	TGTGCCAGCAGTCCGACAGGGGACCAAGAGACCCAGTACTTC	CASSPTGDQETQYF
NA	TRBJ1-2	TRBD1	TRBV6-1	TGTGCCAGTACCGGGACAGTATTCTATGGCTACACCTTC	CASTGTVFYGYTF
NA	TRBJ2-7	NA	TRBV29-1	TGCAGCGTCCACAGGGCCTACGAGCAGTACTTC	CSVHRAYEQYF
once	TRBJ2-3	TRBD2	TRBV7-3	TGTGCCAGCAGCCCCGCGGCGGGAGTATCAGCAGATACGCAGTATTTT	CASSPAAGVSADTQYF
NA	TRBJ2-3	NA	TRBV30	TGTGCCTGGAGTGGGGAGAGCACAGATACGCAGTATTTT	CAWSGESTDTQYF
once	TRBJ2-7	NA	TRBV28	TGTGCCAGCAGCTACCCGGACTCTTCCTACGAGCAGTACTTC	CASSYPDSSYEQYF
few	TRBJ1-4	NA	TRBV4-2	TGTGCCAGCAGCCATGACAGGAATGAAAAACTGTTTTTT	CASSHDRNEKLFF
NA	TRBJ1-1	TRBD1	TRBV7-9	TGTGCCAGCAGTTTTACAGGGGCCCCTGAAGCTTTCTTT	CASSFTGAPEAFF
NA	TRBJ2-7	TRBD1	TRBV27	TGTGCCAGCAGTTTACGACAGGGGGTAATTCGCGAGCAGTACTTC	CASSLRQGVIREQYF
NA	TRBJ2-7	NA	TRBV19	TGTGCCAGTAGTATCCAGGGAAGAAACTACGAGCAGTACTTC	CASSIQGRNYEQYF
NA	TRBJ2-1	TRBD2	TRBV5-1	TGCGCCAGCAGCTTGGCATCCGGGACTAGAACGTACAATGAGCAGTTCTTC	CASSLASGTRTYNEQFF
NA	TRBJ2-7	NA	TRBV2	TGTGCCAGCGCATGGACAAGTTCCTACGAGCAGTACTTC	CASAWTSSYEQYF
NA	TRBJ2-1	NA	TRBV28	TGTGCCAGCAGACGGGGGAGTGGTGAGCAGTTCTTC	CASRRGSGEQFF
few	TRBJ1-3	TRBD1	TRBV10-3	TGTGCCATCAGTCCGACAGGGACCTCTGGAAACACCATATATTTT	CAISPTGTSGNTIYF
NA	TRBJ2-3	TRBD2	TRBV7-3	TGTGCCAGCAGCTTATTCCCAGGGACTAGCGGCACAGATACGCAGTATTTT	CASSLFPGTSGTDTQYF
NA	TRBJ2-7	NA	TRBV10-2	TGCGCCAGCAGGGCACACTCAGGTTCCTACGAGCAGTACTTC	CASRAHSGSYEQYF
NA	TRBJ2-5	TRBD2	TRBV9	TGTGCCAGCAGTAGCGGGAGGGCCCGAGAGACCCAGTACTTC	CASSSGRARETQYF
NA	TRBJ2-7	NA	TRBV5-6	TGTGCCAGCAGCCGTGTCGGGAGAATTTACGAGCAGTACTTC	CASSRVGRIYEQYF
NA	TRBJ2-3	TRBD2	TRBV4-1	TGCGCCAGCAGCCAACCCTCAAGCGGGAGGGCCGGGGATACGCAGTATTTT	CASSQPSSGRAGDTQYF
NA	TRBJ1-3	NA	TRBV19	TGTGCCAGGATGTTTCCTGACAGATACTCTGGAAACACCATATATTTT	CARMFPDRYSGNTIYF
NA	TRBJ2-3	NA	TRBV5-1	TGCGCCAGCAGCTTCTTGCCCGGGACTCGGACAGATACGCAGTATTTT	CASSFLPGTRTDTQYF
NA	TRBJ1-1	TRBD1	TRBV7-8	TGTGCCAGCAGCCCCGGGACAGGGTCGAGAGGGAACACTGAAGCTTTCTTT	CASSPGTGSRGNTEAFF
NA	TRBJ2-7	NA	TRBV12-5	TGTGCTAGTGGTTTGGCCCAGGGGTCTCGCGCCTACGAGCAGTACTTC	CASGLAQGSRAYEQYF
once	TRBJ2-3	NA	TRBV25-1	TGTGCCAGCAGTCCCTATATGGTTGCAGATACGCAGTATTTT	CASSPYMVADTQYF
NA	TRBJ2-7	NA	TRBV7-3	TGTGCCAGCAGCCCGTCGACTCTTTCCTACGAGCAGTACTTC	CASSPSTLSYEQYF
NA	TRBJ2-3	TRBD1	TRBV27	TGTGCCAGCACTTGGACAGGGGCAACAGATACGCAGTATTTT	CASTWTGATDTQYF
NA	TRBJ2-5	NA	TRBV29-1	TGCAGCGTTGCTTCTTTGGAGACCCAGTACTTC	CSVASLETQYF
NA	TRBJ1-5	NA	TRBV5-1	TGCGCCAGCAGCTTGGGGCAGGGCACGAGCAATCAGCCCCAGCATTTT	CASSLGQGTSNQPQHF
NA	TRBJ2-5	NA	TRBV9	TGTGCCAGCAGCGAGGGGGGAGGGCCGAAAGAGACCCAGTACTTC	CASSEGGGPKETQYF